One and the same sample provided the 13 T cell receptor beta chains below, sequenced in a study of response to subunit inactivated influenza vaccine. TCRdb reprocessed the RT-PCR reads via MiXCR and lists one record per CDR3 protein. The sample holds 490,000 or so distinct CDR3 sequences; around 8% are singletons and the top ten take 13%. The specimen was PBMCs from blood, collected around 2 years after vaccination. All receptors come from a man aged 50 to 75 who received an inactivated influenza vaccine.

This clonotype came up a few times. As DNA, the CDR3 is TGTGCCAGCAGCCCCAACGAGAGGGGATTACAAGAGACCCAGTACTTC. Translated: CASSPNERGLQETQYF. The chain carries TRBV7-8 and TRBJ2-5; perhaps D is TRBD1 or TRBD2 (5 bases each). The V and J ends lost 5 bases and 2 bases respectively, with 18 bases between them. This CDR3 comprises 16 residues. Germline assignment: CDR1 SGHVS and CDR2 FQNEAQ.

This clonotype was seen repeatedly, ten times or more. The chain combines TRBV18 with TRBJ2-5, with D possibly TRBD1 on 6 matching bases. This CDR3 is built from 13 residues. The ends were cut back, 3 bases at V and 4 bases at J, with 9 bases in the middle. CDR1 is KGHSH, CDR2 LQKENI, per germline. The CDR3, as DNA: TGTGCCAGCTCACCCGGGACATTAGAGACCCAGTACTTC. It yields the protein CASSPGTLETQYF.

The rearrangement joins TRBV11-2 to TRBJ2-3; weak D call: TRBD2 (7 bases). CDR3 length: 18 residues. Trimming left V 4 bases short and J 0 bases short, with 20 bases between. Germline CDR1 is SGHAT and CDR2 is FQNNGV. CDR3 amino acids: CASSSRPAGASSTDTQYF. CDR3 DNA sequence: TGTGCCAGCAGCTCCCGCCCGGCGGGGGCATCTAGCACAGATACGCAGTATTTT.

A few counts support this clonotype. The chain links TRBV12-3 or TRBV12-4 to TRBJ1-1; D possibly corresponds to TRBD1 (5 bases). Deletions cut 8 bases from V and 7 bases from J, with 14 bases between. This CDR3 is 12 amino acids long. DNA of the CDR3: TGTGCCAGCGGGGCCAGGATACGTGAAGCTTTCTTT. As protein: CASGARIREAFF.

This clonotype was picked up a small number of times. The V and J genes are TRBV7-9 and TRBJ2-1; 10 bases map to TRBD1. Germline CDR1 reads SEHNR; CDR2 reads FQNEAQ (reference sequence). There are 14 residues in the CDR3. With V trimmed by 9 bases and J by 7 bases, 9 bases remained unmatched. The CDR3 loop reads CASTGTGDRNEQFF. The CDR3 DNA is TGTGCCAGTACCGGGACAGGGGATCGGAATGAGCAGTTCTTC.

This clonotype showed up just a few times. V usage is TRBV4-1 and J usage is TRBJ1-4; D remains ambiguous. The CDR3 spans 14 residues. Trimming cost V 4 bases and J 8 bases, with 14 bases left between them. Germline CDR1 MGHRA, CDR2 YSYEKL. This CDR3 is CASSPTLGREKLFF. Here the CDR3 DNA reads TGCGCCAGCAGCCCGACCCTAGGTCGGGAAAAACTGTTTTTT.

This clonotype was counted only a few times. V gene TRBV4-1 combines with J gene TRBJ2-2; D gene unclear. This CDR3 is 14 amino acids long. Trimming removed 0 bases at V and 6 bases at J, with 8 bases between. Germline-derived CDR1 and CDR2 are MGHRA and YSYEKL. The CDR3 loop is CASSQDHLAGELFF. For the CDR3, the DNA is TGCGCCAGCAGCCAAGATCACCTGGCCGGGGAGCTGTTTTTT.

This clonotype was observed a handful of times. The V and J genes are TRBV5-5 and TRBJ2-3; D gene uncertain. Germline values: CDR1 SGHKS, CDR2 YYEKEE (reference sequence). The CDR3 is 16 residues long. Trimming removed 1 base at V and 2 bases at J, with 14 bases between. CDR3 sequence reads: CASSLFNYQDTDTQYF. The CDR3 DNA sequence: TGTGCCAGCAGCTTGTTTAACTACCAAGACACAGATACGCAGTATTTT.

A few counts support this clonotype. The V gene is TRBV28, the J gene TRBJ1-5; TRBD1 is a possible D gene (5 bases). The V end was cut by 3 bases, the J end by 2 bases, with 14 bases between. Germline V gene lookup returns CDR1 MDHEN and CDR2 SYDVKM. There are 16 residues in the CDR3. The CDR3, as DNA: TGTGCCAGCAGTTTTTGGGGCAGGGTTGGCAATCAGCCCCAGCATTTT. It codes for CASSFWGRVGNQPQHF.

This clonotype was seen at least ten times. The V and J genes are TRBV5-6 and TRBJ1-3; 8 nucleotides agree with TRBD1. J was trimmed by 4 bases and V by 3 bases; bases with no gene match: 6. Germline-derived CDR1 and CDR2 are SGHDT and YYEEEE. CDR3 length: 15 amino acids. The CDR3 coding sequence is TGTGCCAGCAGCTCGAGACAGGGGAGAGGAAACACCATATATTTT. As protein: CASSSRQGRGNTIYF.

This clonotype was seen only a few times. This chain joins TRBV5-5 and TRBJ1-2, with 11 nucleotides matching TRBD1. V was clipped by 3 bases and J by 7 bases; unmatched bases: 5. CDR1 and CDR2 from the germline V gene are SGHKS and YYEKEE (reference sequence). This CDR3 comprises 14 residues. The CDR3 coding sequence is TGTGCCAGCAGCTCCGGACAGGGGGCTTTTGGCTACACCTTC. Encoded protein: CASSSGQGAFGYTF.

This clonotype was counted only a few times. V gene TRBV27 combines with J gene TRBJ2-3; tentative D call: TRBD2 (6 bases). CDR1 is MNHEY, CDR2 SMNVEV, per germline (reference sequence). CDR3 length equals 15 residues. V was cut by 5 bases and J by 5 bases, with 17 bases left in between. The CDR3, as DNA: TGTGCCAGCAGTCCGTATGGGGGAGCGGGAGATACGCAGTATTTT. It codes for CASSPYGGAGDTQYF.

This clonotype was observed a handful of times. The chain is built from TRBV2 and TRBJ2-2, with D tentatively TRBD1 (6 bases). Germline CDR1 reads SNHLY; CDR2 reads FYNNEI. The V end was cut by 6 bases, the J end by 5 bases, with 10 bases between. This CDR3 contains 13 residues. The CDR3 coding sequence is TGTGCCAGCAGGGATCAGGGGACCGGGGAGCTGTTTTTT. Translating it yields CASRDQGTGELFF.